A single sample is the source of the 32 T cell receptor beta chains below, sequenced in a study of CD8 T cells in Susac syndrome. An input of roughly 0.45 to 1 ug of RNA was subjected to reverse transcription using random hexamers. TCRdb re-derived calls from the immunoSEQ multiplex PCR reads in MiXCR, one entry per CDR3 protein. The repertoire holds around 170,000 distinct CDR3 sequences, with approximately 95% as singletons. The sequenced material came from CD8+ T cells from PBMCs. These receptors came from a human donor with Susac syndrome.

V usage is TRBV28 and J usage is TRBJ2-7; D gene uncertain. The CDR3 has 11 amino acids. V was pared by 6 bases and J by 5 bases, with 8 bases between. From germline, CDR1 is MDHEN and CDR2 SYDVKM. CDR3 sequence reads: CASREFNEQYF. CDR3 in DNA: TGTGCCAGCAGGGAGTTCAACGAGCAGTACTTC. The full variable domain, in which reference TRBV28 and TRBJ2-7 provide the parts outside the CDR3, is DVKVTQSSRYLVKRTGEKVFLECVQDMDHENMFWYRQDPGLGLRLIYFSYDVKMKEKGDIPEGYSVSREKKERFSLILESASTNQTSMYLCASREFNEQYFGPGTRLTVT.

The chain combines TRBV12-3 or TRBV12-4 with TRBJ2-1; 7 bases line up with TRBD1. After removal of 0 bases from V and 4 bases from J, the junction contained 3 bases not matched to a gene. CDR3 length: 15 residues. The CDR3 loop reads CASSLAPGGYNEQFF. In DNA form, the CDR3 reads TGTGCCAGCAGTTTAGCGCCAGGGGGTTACAATGAGCAGTTCTTC.

The chain has TRBV13 and TRBJ2-1; D not resolved. Germline V gene data show CDR1 as PRHDT and CDR2 as FYEKMQ (reference sequence). V lost 9 bases and J 9 bases, leaving 15 bases between the germline ends. This CDR3 is 12 amino acids long. As DNA, the CDR3 is TGTGCCAGTTCTGTTCGCCCCAGTGAGCAGTTCTTC. It yields the protein CASSVRPSEQFF.

The V and J genes are TRBV5-1 and TRBJ2-1; D uncertain. The ends were cut back, 1 base at V and 8 bases at J, with 7 bases in the middle. CDR3 size: 12 residues. Germline lookup yields CDR1 SGHRS and CDR2 YFSETQ. The CDR3 nucleotides read TGCGCCAGCAGCTTGATGAGCGATGAGCAGTTCTTC. Residues: CASSLMSDEQFF.

The CDR3 region has the DNA TGTGCCAGCAGCGTAGCTACCATTGGGACAGGCACAGATACGCAGTATTTT. Its protein product is CASSVATIGTGTDTQYF. This chain connects TRBV9 to TRBJ2-3; 7 bases map to TRBD1. Unmatched junction bases numbered 8, after V lost 0 bases and J lost 1 base. CDR3 size: 17 residues. Germline V gives CDR1 SGDLS, CDR2 YYNGEE.

The chain recombines TRBV27 with TRBJ2-7; 7 bases map to TRBD1. The germline V gene encodes CDR1 MNHEY and CDR2 SMNVEV (reference sequence). V dropped 5 bases and J dropped 3; count of bases not matched to a gene: 7. CDR3 length equals 14 residues. Written as DNA, the CDR3 is TGTGCCAGCAGTACAGGGGCATTTTTCTACGAGCAGTACTTC. It codes for CASSTGAFFYEQYF.

The chain couples TRBV6-5 to TRBJ1-1, with 8 bases that match TRBD1. There are 16 residues in the CDR3. The V gene end was trimmed by 0 bases and the J gene end by 1 base; junction bases not matched to a gene: 4. The germline gives CDR1 MNHEY, CDR2 SVGAGI. This CDR3 is CASSYSIGTGNTEAFF. The CDR3 DNA sequence: TGTGCCAGCAGTTACTCGATAGGGACAGGGAACACTGAAGCTTTCTTT.

V usage is TRBV7-2 and J usage is TRBJ2-3; 13 bases align to TRBD2. Losses at the gene ends were 4 bases for V and 6 bases for J; bases not matched to a gene: 10. This CDR3 is built from 17 residues. Per the germline V gene, CDR1 is SGHTA and CDR2 is FQGNSA. The CDR3 sequence: CASSSLGLAGVVDTQYF. The CDR3 nucleotides are TGTGCCAGCAGCTCCCTAGGACTAGCGGGAGTTGTGGATACGCAGTATTTT.

V and J are TRBV7-8 and TRBJ2-2, with TRBD2 identical over 11 bases. The CDR3 runs 16 residues. With V trimmed by 4 bases and J by 7 bases, 8 bases remained unmatched. From germline, CDR1 is SGHVS and CDR2 FQNEAQ. In DNA form, the CDR3 reads TGTGCCAGCAGCTCAGGGACTAGCGGAACCATCGGGGAGCTGTTTTTT. Its protein is CASSSGTSGTIGELFF.

V and J are TRBV25-1 and TRBJ2-7; 8 nucleotides line up with TRBD1. The CDR3 is 17 amino acids. Per germline, CDR1 MGHDK and CDR2 SYGVNS. V trimming: 1 base; J trimming: 0 bases; junction bases outside the gene matches: 8. DNA for the CDR3: TGTGCCAGCAGTGAATCGGGACAGGTTAAGAGCTCCTACGAGCAGTACTTC. The encoded protein is CASSESGQVKSSYEQYF.

J is TRBJ1-2 and V is TRBV11-2; 7 positions agree with TRBD1. The CDR3 runs 16 residues. Germline V gene lookup returns CDR1 SGHAT and CDR2 FQNNGV. V trimming: 3 bases; J trimming: 6 bases; junction bases outside the gene matches: 13. This CDR3 is CASSFPGTEPTDGYTF. The CDR3 DNA sequence: TGTGCCAGCAGCTTTCCCGGGACAGAGCCAACGGATGGCTACACCTTC.

The V call is TRBV21-1, the J call TRBJ2-1; the DNA was not compared with TRBD2, the D call given in the table. TRBV21-1 is an annotated pseudogene. The CDR3 runs to 15 residues. The chain's CDR3 is CATPQTSGNYNEQFF. CDR3 coding DNA: TGTGCCACTCCCCAGACTAGCGGGAACTACAATGAGCAGTTCTTC.

CDR3 coding DNA: TGTGCCAGCAGTTTACTGACAGGGGATCAGCCCCAGCATTTT. Encoded protein: CASSLLTGDQPQHF. V and J are TRBV27 and TRBJ1-5; 8 bases align to TRBD1. Germline V lookup: CDR1 MNHEY, CDR2 SMNVEV (reference sequence). Trimming at V came to 2 bases and at J to 5 bases, leaving 2 bases not matched to a gene. The CDR3 contains 14 residues.

This chain connects TRBV28 to TRBJ1-1, with D hard to call. The V end lost 3 bases, the J end lost 4 bases, and 9 bases lay between the germline ends. Per the germline V gene, CDR1 is MDHEN and CDR2 is SYDVKM. The CDR3 contains 13 residues. The CDR3 nucleotides read TGTGCCAGCAGTTTCGGTCGGGTCACTGAAGCTTTCTTT. Translation gives CASSFGRVTEAFF.

The chain has TRBV18 and TRBJ1-2; D uncertain. The CDR3 loop spans 14 amino acids. Germline CDR1 KGHSH, CDR2 LQKENI. Trimming left V 2 bases short and J 4 bases short, with 11 bases between. The CDR3 DNA is TGTGCCAGCTCACCAACCGCCAGCCCCTATGGCTACACCTTC. It translates to CASSPTASPYGYTF.

The chain employs TRBV11-2 and TRBJ1-4; no definite D call. Trimming cost V 1 base and J 12 bases, with 6 bases left between them. The CDR3 has 11 residues. The germline V gene encodes CDR1 SGHAT and CDR2 FQNNGV. Here the CDR3 DNA reads TGTGCCAGCAGCTTAGGGGAGCAACTGTTTTTT. Translated, it gives CASSLGEQLFF.

The rearrangement uses TRBV11-2 and TRBJ2-1, with D hard to call. Looked up from germline, CDR1 is SGHAT and CDR2 is FQNNGV. The CDR3 loop spans 12 amino acids. Trimming removed 1 base at V and 5 bases at J, with 3 bases between. The chain's CDR3 is CASSLGHNEQFF. CDR3 coding DNA: TGTGCCAGCAGCTTAGGCCACAATGAGCAGTTCTTC.

The rearrangement joins TRBV25-1 to TRBJ1-5; weak D call: TRBD1 (6 bases). This CDR3 region has 16 residues. V was clipped by 1 base and J by 2 bases, with 12 bases between them. CDR1 and CDR2 from the germline V gene are MGHDK and SYGVNS. As DNA, the CDR3 is TGTGCCAGCAGTGAATCTCAGGCAGGGGGCAATCAGCCCCAGCATTTT. Its translation is CASSESQAGGNQPQHF.

This clonotype was detected only once. The J gene is TRBJ2-1, the V gene TRBV19; D not certain. The V and J ends lost 3 bases and 5 bases respectively, with 14 bases between them. CDR3 size: 15 residues. CDR1 and CDR2 (germline): LNHDA, SQIVND (reference sequence). CDR3 residues: CASSIFSTTDNEQFF. The CDR3 DNA is TGTGCCAGTAGTATCTTCTCCACAACTGACAATGAGCAGTTCTTC.

The V call is TRBV5-1, the J call TRBJ2-1; possibly TRBD1 for D (6 bases). This CDR3 has 15 amino acids. V lost 1 base to trimming and J lost 5 bases, with 13 bases between them. Germline V lookup: CDR1 SGHRS, CDR2 YFSETQ. As DNA, the CDR3 is TGCGCCAGCAGCTTGATGGGGAACAGGGACAATGAGCAGTTCTTC. It is translated as CASSLMGNRDNEQFF.

This sequence joins TRBV7-2 and TRBJ2-3, with 10 bases lining up with TRBD2. The length of the CDR3 is 16 residues. Trimming removed 5 bases from V and 2 bases from J; junction bases left unmatched: 7. Germline CDR1 SGHTA, CDR2 FQGNSA. The CDR3 region is CASSPRTSGFTDTQYF. The DNA for the CDR3 is TGTGCCAGCAGCCCGCGGACTAGCGGCTTCACAGATACGCAGTATTTT. The whole variable domain, filled in from reference TRBV7-2 and TRBJ2-3, reads GAGVSQSPSNKVTEKGKDVELRCDPISGHTALYWYRQSLGQGLEFLIYFQGNSAPDKSGLPSDRFSAERTGGSVSTLTIQRTQQEDSAVYLCASSPRTSGFTDTQYFGPGTRLTVL.

V is TRBV28 and J is TRBJ2-7; no reliable D call. V gave up 2 bases and J gave up 1 base, with 9 bases separating them. Germline values: CDR1 MDHEN, CDR2 SYDVKM. This CDR3 spans 14 amino acids. The CDR3 loop is CASSLNRPSYEQYF. CDR3 bases: TGTGCCAGCAGTTTAAATCGGCCTTCCTACGAGCAGTACTTC.

This clonotype appeared a single time. The chain carries TRBV20-1 and TRBJ2-1; 8 bases match TRBD2. V lost 5 bases, J lost 7 bases, and 7 bases stayed unmatched. CDR3 length: 13 residues. Germline CDR1 reads DFQATT; CDR2 reads SNEGSKA (reference sequence). CDR3: CSAGTGGGNEQFF. For the CDR3, the DNA is TGCAGTGCTGGTACCGGGGGGGGTAATGAGCAGTTCTTC.

The genes are TRBV13 and TRBJ2-7; possible D gene TRBD1, 5 bases. Per the germline V gene, CDR1 is PRHDT and CDR2 is FYEKMQ (reference sequence). V shed 1 base and J shed 1 base, with 8 bases lying between them. CDR3 length: 14 amino acids. This CDR3 is CASSLETESYEQYF. As DNA, the CDR3 is TGTGCCAGCAGCTTAGAGACAGAGTCCTACGAGCAGTACTTC.

V and J are TRBV30 and TRBJ1-1, with D unclear. The CDR3 has 12 amino acids. Germline CDR1 and CDR2: GTSNPN and SVGIG (reference sequence). The V and J ends lost 8 bases and 3 bases respectively, with 13 bases between them. Written as DNA, the CDR3 is TGTGCCGGACTCAAGGAGCACACTGAAGCTTTCTTT. This sequence encodes CAGLKEHTEAFF.

The J gene is TRBJ2-5, the V gene TRBV7-9; D tentatively fits TRBD1 or TRBD2 (5 bases each). V gave up 5 bases and J gave up 5 bases, with 21 bases separating them. This CDR3 has 16 residues. CDR1 and CDR2 (germline): SEHNR, FQNEAQ (reference sequence). CDR3 region: CASSPNGGPDRETQYF. CDR3 nucleotide sequence: TGTGCCAGCAGCCCGAATGGGGGTCCGGATCGGGAGACCCAGTACTTC.

The chain employs TRBV15 and TRBJ2-7; D is uncertain. The CDR3 sequence is 16 residues long. The germline gives CDR1 LNHNV, CDR2 YYDKDF (reference sequence). V shed 0 bases and J shed 0 bases, with 12 bases lying between them. The CDR3 bases are TGTGCCACCAGCAGAGATCGAGCCGCATTCTCCTACGAGCAGTACTTC. It translates to CATSRDRAAFSYEQYF.

The chain has TRBV28 and TRBJ1-2; D may be TRBD1 (5 bases). CDR1 MDHEN and CDR2 SYDVKM come from the germline V gene. The germline V and J ends were trimmed by 4 bases and 5 bases, with 11 bases remaining between them. CDR3 length: 13 residues. This CDR3 is CASSSSRGYGYTF. The CDR3 region has the DNA TGTGCCAGCAGTTCCTCCCGGGGGTATGGCTACACCTTC.

This clonotype was observed once. The gene calls are TRBV30 and TRBJ2-5; D is unclear. The CDR3 length is 12 residues. V lost 1 base and J lost 3, with 6 bases in between. Germline-derived CDR1 and CDR2 are GTSNPN and SVGIG (reference sequence). The CDR3 DNA sequence: TGTGCCTGGAGTGGACCAGAAGAGACCCAGTACTTC. It yields the protein CAWSGPEETQYF.

The V gene is TRBV20-1, the J gene TRBJ2-7; D uncertain. Trimming shortened V by 0 bases and J by 2 bases, and 14 bases separated the two germline ends. CDR1 is DFQATT and CDR2 is SNEGSKA in the germline V gene (reference sequence). The CDR3 has 15 amino acids. The CDR3 region has the DNA TGCAGTGCTAGAGACGAGGAGAGACAAACCTACGAGCAGTACTTC. It encodes CSARDEERQTYEQYF.

J is TRBJ2-1 and V is TRBV3-1; 14 bases are shared with TRBD2. This CDR3 region has 13 residues. With V trimmed by 7 bases and J by 12 bases, 5 bases remained unmatched. Germline CDR1 reads LGHDT; CDR2 reads YNNKEL (reference sequence). CDR3 DNA sequence: TGTGCCAGCAAAGAGACTAGCGGGGGGGCGCAGTTCTTC. This codes for CASKETSGGAQFF.

The chain is built from TRBV4-1 and TRBJ2-1; a possible D gene is TRBD2 (5 bases). The ends were cut back, 3 bases at V and 4 bases at J, with 7 bases in the middle. This CDR3 has 13 residues. Germline loops: CDR1 MGHRA, CDR2 YSYEKL. CDR3 DNA sequence: TGCGCCAGCAGCCAGGGAGTGTACAATGAGCAGTTCTTC. Residues: CASSQGVYNEQFF.